The rows below give T cell receptor beta chains drawn from one sample of a study of cytomegalovirus exposure and HLA in healthy donors. The table came from immunoSEQ multiplex PCR; TCRdb's copy has only in-frame clones and leaves some out. This sample carries roughly 150,000 clones, 85% of them seen once, and the ten largest clones take 1%. The sequenced material came from PBMCs. Receptors originate from a boy aged 2-9 years in good health and CMV-seronegative. CDR3s leave out the opening cysteine and the closing phenylalanine or tryptophan. D genes are given only for firm matches. The size of a clone is reported for some rows only, either as once, few or many, or as a class for expanded clones.

V gene	clone size	J gene	D gene	CDR3 protein
TRBV19	NA	TRBJ2-7	TRBD1	ASSYRGQTYEQY
TRBV28	few	TRBJ1-1	TRBD1	ASRLPLGTGATEAF
TRBV28	NA	TRBJ2-1	NA	ASSPSSSYNEQF
TRBV27	few	TRBJ2-1	TRBD1	ASSLWDSDNEQF
TRBV28	NA	TRBJ1-5	NA	ASSFNPQPQH
TRBV5-5	NA	TRBJ2-7	NA	ASTNPYRDNEQY
TRBV5-1	NA	TRBJ2-1	TRBD2	ASSGLAGGDEQF
TRBV2	NA	TRBJ2-7	NA	ASNIGGSYEQY
TRBV2	NA	TRBJ1-3	NA	ASIHESSGNTIY
TRBV5-1	NA	TRBJ2-7	NA	ASARDFSYEQY
TRBV4-1	NA	TRBJ2-6	NA	ASSQVPWPGANVLT
TRBV2	NA	TRBJ1-1	NA	ATREAAIFEAF
TRBV19	NA	TRBJ2-2	TRBD2	ASSPRTSGRSGELF
TRBV5-4	NA	TRBJ2-7	TRBD2	ASSLGLAGVYEQY
TRBV6-1	NA	TRBJ2-1	TRBD2	ASSVSFGSSGSIYNEQF
TRBV10-1	NA	TRBJ1-6	TRBD1	ASSPDRNSPLH
TRBV14	NA	TRBJ2-1	TRBD1	ASSQDWAGGIYNEQF
TRBV20-1	NA	TRBJ1-1	NA	SARQNTEAF
TRBV6-6	NA	TRBJ2-5	TRBD2	ASAAGEQTQY
TRBV7-9	NA	TRBJ2-1	TRBD2	SSSLSVLSKRDDNEQF
TRBV14	NA	TRBJ2-7	TRBD2	ASSHRSRDYSYEQY
TRBV4-2	NA	TRBJ2-2	TRBD1	ASRSGQGDTGELF
TRBV7-2	once	TRBJ2-3	NA	ASRRRGLTDTQY
TRBV27	NA	TRBJ1-5	NA	ASSIGDDQPQH
TRBV2	once	TRBJ1-2	TRBD1	ASPSRTGNLAYGYT
TRBV28	NA	TRBJ2-3	NA	ASSLVFPDTQY
TRBV9	NA	TRBJ1-1	TRBD1	ASSFRQGEAF